A single sample is the source of the 27 T cell receptor beta chains below, sequenced in a study of CD8 T cells in ankylosing spondylitis. Via MiXCR, TCRdb re-called the 5' RACE reads, giving one row per CDR3 protein. Of 180,000 or so distinct CDR3 sequences in the sample, 11% were seen once. Sequencing was done on a sample of blood, either unsorted or a sorted T cell fraction (not recorded which). All receptors derive from a male donor with ankylosing spondylitis or in good health (not recorded which).

This clonotype was seen at least ten times. V and J are TRBV7-7 and TRBJ2-7; 11 bases are a match to TRBD2. Trimming cost V 5 bases and J 1 base; bases outside gene matches: 4. This CDR3 region has 15 residues. Germline CDR1 and CDR2: SSHAT and FNYEAQ (reference sequence). Here the CDR3 DNA reads TGTGCCAGCAGCGAGGGACTAGCGGAGTCCTACGAGCAGTACTTC. Translation: CASSEGLAESYEQYF.

This clonotype occurred a few times. The chain joins TRBV29-1 to TRBJ1-4; D remains ambiguous. This CDR3 comprises 12 residues. Germline values: CDR1 SQVTM, CDR2 ANQGSEA. This CDR3 is CSGRVRGEKLFF. The CDR3 DNA sequence: TGCAGTGGGAGGGTAAGAGGTGAAAAACTGTTTTTT.

There are a few counts of this clonotype. The chain uses TRBV6-2 or TRBV6-3 and TRBJ2-7; perhaps TRBD1 as D (6 bases). V was cut by 7 bases and J by 4 bases, with 14 bases left in between. Germline V gene data show CDR1 as MNHEY and CDR2 as SVGEGT. This CDR3 has 13 residues. The CDR3 spells CASNNAGAYEQYF. Here the CDR3 DNA reads TGTGCCAGCAATAACGCAGGGGCGTACGAGCAGTACTTC.

This clonotype has a handful of counts. The rearrangement uses TRBV7-2 and TRBJ2-3, with 7 positions matching TRBD2. The CDR3 has 14 amino acids. J lost 4 bases, V lost 5 bases, and 6 bases had no gene match. Germline assignment: CDR1 SGHTA and CDR2 FQGNSA. CDR3: CASSLSGLSDTQYF. The CDR3 coding sequence is TGTGCCAGCAGCCTTTCGGGACTATCAGATACGCAGTATTTT.

This clonotype has only a few counts. The chain couples TRBV11-2 to TRBJ2-3; maybe TRBD2 (5 bases). The CDR3 spans 13 residues. V gave up 7 bases and J gave up 8 bases, with 16 bases separating them. In germline, CDR1 is SGHAT, CDR2 FQNNGV. The CDR3 DNA follows: TGTGCCAGCACCACTCTCCGGGAAGTTACGCAGTATTTT. Its translation is CASTTLREVTQYF. Complete variable domain (other parts from reference TRBV11-2 and TRBJ2-3): EAGVAQSPRYKIIEKRQSVAFWCNPISGHATLYWYQQILGQGPKLLIQFQNNGVVDDSQLPKDRFSAERLKGVDSTLKIQPAKLEDSAVYLCASTTLREVTQYFGPGTRLTVL.

This clonotype showed up many times. The rearrangement uses TRBV4-3 and TRBJ1-1, with 8 positions matching TRBD1. The CDR3 runs to 13 residues. V lost 3 bases and J lost 4; bases outside the gene matches: 1. Per germline, CDR1 LGHNA and CDR2 YSLEER. The DNA of the CDR3 is TGCGCCAGCAGCCACAGGGGGCTCACTGAAGCTTTCTTT. Residues: CASSHRGLTEAFF.

The chain is built from TRBV20-1 and TRBJ2-7; 9 positions match TRBD1. V dropped 6 bases and J dropped 3; count of bases not matched to a gene: 12. The CDR3 is 15 amino acids. The germline V gene encodes CDR1 DFQATT and CDR2 SNEGSKA (reference sequence). CDR3 coding DNA: TGCAGTGCCCAAACTCAGGGGACAGGGATCTACGAGCAGTACTTC. Its protein is CSAQTQGTGIYEQYF.

This clonotype has just a few counts. The chain combines TRBV5-1 with TRBJ2-5; D call uncertain. V gave up 6 bases and J gave up 2 bases, with 11 bases separating them. This CDR3 contains 13 residues. From germline, CDR1 is SGHRS and CDR2 YFSETQ. The CDR3 reads CASNRDGQETQYF. The CDR3 nucleotides are TGCGCCAGCAACCGAGACGGGCAAGAGACCCAGTACTTC. The whole variable domain, remainder taken from reference TRBV5-1 and TRBJ2-5, is KAGVTQTPRYLIKTRGQQVTLSCSPISGHRSVSWYQQTPGQGLQFLFEYFSETQRNKGNFPGRFSGRQFSNSRSEMNVSTLELGDSALYLCASNRDGQETQYFGPGTRLLVL.

This clonotype has just a few counts. This chain joins TRBV3-1 and TRBJ2-3, with a possible D match to TRBD2 (6 bases). V lost 4 bases and J lost 2, with 22 bases in between. CDR3 length: 18 residues. From germline, CDR1 is LGHDT and CDR2 YNNKEL (reference sequence). CDR3 in DNA: TGTGCCAGCAGCCCCCAGTCTGGTGGACTACCCCACACAGATACGCAGTATTTT. It specifies CASSPQSGGLPHTDTQYF.

This clonotype showed up many times. The rearrangement links TRBV9 to TRBJ2-1; 9 nucleotides line up with TRBD2. V shed 2 bases and J 2 bases; nucleotides not matched to a gene: 11. The CDR3 consists of 18 residues. From germline, CDR1 is SGDLS and CDR2 YYNGEE. The CDR3 reads CASSVEGWTSAAYNEQFF. The DNA for the CDR3 is TGTGCCAGCAGCGTTGAAGGATGGACTAGCGCGGCCTACAATGAGCAGTTCTTC.

Many counts were recorded for this clonotype. The J gene is TRBJ1-1, the V gene TRBV12-3 or TRBV12-4; 9 bases fit TRBD1. V was pared by 2 bases and J by 5 bases, with 9 bases of the junction left unmatched. CDR3 length: 16 amino acids. CDR3 in DNA: TGTGCCAGCAGTTTAAGTATTGGGACAGGGAGAACTGAAGCTTTCTTT. Protein sequence: CASSLSIGTGRTEAFF.

The sample holds a few counts of this clonotype. The DNA for the CDR3 is TGTGCCAGCAGCCCGGGGGGCGTGGGGAGTTCGCGCTATGGCTACACCTTC. Amino acid sequence: CASSPGGVGSSRYGYTF. The chain uses TRBV7-2 and TRBJ1-2; maybe TRBD1 (6 bases). The CDR3 is 17 residues long. CDR1 and CDR2 (germline): SGHTA, FQGNSA. The V end was cut by 5 bases, the J end by 4 bases, with 23 bases between.

This clonotype has a count of ten or more. The chain's CDR3 is CASSLGIHSGANVLTF. The CDR3 region has the DNA TGTGCCAGCAGTTTGGGAATACACTCTGGGGCCAACGTCCTGACTTTC. The chain links TRBV6-5 to TRBJ2-6; no reliable D call. Germline V gene sequence: CDR1 MNHEY, CDR2 SVGAGI. V lost 4 bases to trimming and J lost 0 bases, with 10 bases between them. CDR3 length: 16 residues.

This clonotype was seen more than once but under ten times. The chain has TRBV7-8 and TRBJ2-3; 9 positions agree with TRBD1. This CDR3 is built from 19 residues. CDR1 and CDR2 (germline): SGHVS, FQNEAQ. After removal of 4 bases from V and 2 bases from J, the junction contained 16 bases not matched to a gene. CDR3 coding DNA: TGTGCCAGCAGCTCACTCTATGGGCTAGGACAGGGGTCCACAGATACGCAGTATTTT. The encoded protein is CASSSLYGLGQGSTDTQYF.

Ten or more counts support this clonotype. V and J are TRBV28 and TRBJ1-6, with D perhaps TRBD1 (6 bases). Germline CDR1 reads MDHEN; CDR2 reads SYDVKM. The CDR3 loop spans 16 amino acids. Trimming cost V 5 bases and J 4 bases, with 15 bases left between them. The CDR3 coding sequence is TGTGCCAGCAGTATGGCTCAGGGGTCGTATAATTCACCCCTCCACTTT. The encoded protein is CASSMAQGSYNSPLHF.

The chain is built from TRBV3-1 and TRBJ2-1; 9 positions match TRBD2. CDR3 size: 15 residues. J lost 11 bases, V lost 0 bases, and 8 bases had no gene match. Germline loops: CDR1 LGHDT, CDR2 YNNKEL (reference sequence). The CDR3 loop reads CASSQEGTSRGKQFF. DNA for the CDR3: TGTGCCAGCAGCCAAGAGGGGACTAGCAGGGGGAAGCAGTTCTTC.

This clonotype occurred a few times. The chain combines TRBV9 with TRBJ2-5, with D hard to call. The CDR3 is 15 amino acids. Germline-derived CDR1 and CDR2 are SGDLS and YYNGEE. Between the trimmed V and J ends, which lost 4 bases and 5 bases, there was a span of 18 bases. In nucleotides, the CDR3 is TGTGCCAGCAGCCACGACTCCCTCGGGCGCGAGACCCAGTACTTC. It translates to CASSHDSLGRETQYF.

Regarding this clonotype: Its ends do not fully match the called genes, so a read error is possible. J is TRBJ1-1 and V is TRBV6-1; TRBD1 might be the D (5 bases). CDR3 length equals 14 residues. Germline-derived CDR1 and CDR2 are MNHNS and SASEGT. This chain's CDR3 is CAGSEAGLITEAFF. CDR3 bases: TGTGCCGGCAGTGAAGCGGGACTGATCACTGAAGCTTTCTTT.

This clonotype showed up just a few times. J is TRBJ1-1 and V is TRBV28, with a possible D match to TRBD1 (5 bases). The ends were cut back, 3 bases at V and 10 bases at J, with 9 bases in the middle. The CDR3 totals 11 residues. Germline CDR1 MDHEN, CDR2 SYDVKM. Here the CDR3 DNA reads TGTGCCAGCAGTTTTACGGGGGGAGCTTTCTTT. Encoded protein: CASSFTGGAFF.

Many counts were recorded for this clonotype. V and J are TRBV18 and TRBJ1-2; the D gene is possibly TRBD1 (6 bases). The germline CDR1 and CDR2 sequences are KGHSH and LQKENI. The ends were cut back, 1 base at V and 1 base at J, with 13 bases in the middle. The CDR3 covers 16 residues. The DNA of the CDR3 is TGTGCCAGCTCACCACTACCAGGGGAGAATAACTATGGCTACACCTTC. Protein sequence: CASSPLPGENNYGYTF.

This clonotype was seen more than once but under ten times. The CDR3 loop is CSAPGTGNTEAFF. Written as DNA, the CDR3 is TGCAGTGCCCCCGGGACAGGGAATACTGAAGCTTTCTTT. This rearrangement joins TRBV20-1 to TRBJ1-1; 9 bases agree with TRBD1. The V gene's germline CDR1 is DFQATT and CDR2 SNEGSKA (reference sequence). The CDR3 covers 13 residues. Trimming cost V 6 bases and J 5 bases; bases outside gene matches: 7.

This clonotype was observed at least ten times. This sequence joins TRBV5-1 and TRBJ1-1; D may be TRBD1 (6 bases). The germline V gene encodes CDR1 SGHRS and CDR2 YFSETQ. This CDR3 contains 14 residues. V was clipped by 6 bases and J by 1 base, with 13 bases between them. CDR3 nucleotide sequence: TGCGCCAGCAAACCCGTGGGGGCGAACACTGAAGCTTTCTTT. This encodes CASKPVGANTEAFF.

This clonotype showed up many times. The rearrangement links TRBV9 to TRBJ2-1; TRBD2 aligns across 11 bases. The CDR3 has 18 residues. Germline V gene sequence: CDR1 SGDLS, CDR2 YYNGEE. V shed 3 bases, J shed 0 bases, and the junction held 8 bases outside the gene matches. The CDR3 coding sequence is TGTGCCAGCAGCGCCGTGACTAGCGGGACCGGCTCCTACAATGAGCAGTTCTTC. This translates into CASSAVTSGTGSYNEQFF.

In its sample, this clonotype was seen a few times. This chain uses TRBV5-1 with TRBJ1-6; D is perhaps TRBD1 (5 bases). The germline V gene has CDR1 SGHRS and CDR2 YFSETQ. Trimming took off 3 bases at V and 8 bases at J, with 15 bases between the two ends. This CDR3 region has 15 residues. CDR3: CASSWSTATDSPLHF. CDR3 in DNA: TGCGCCAGCAGCTGGTCGACAGCTACCGATTCACCCCTCCACTTT. Combining the CDR3 with reference TRBV5-1 and TRBJ1-6 gives the whole variable domain KAGVTQTPRYLIKTRGQQVTLSCSPISGHRSVSWYQQTPGQGLQFLFEYFSETQRNKGNFPGRFSGRQFSNSRSEMNVSTLELGDSALYLCASSWSTATDSPLHFGNGTRLTVT.

This clonotype was seen more than once but under ten times. The chain has TRBV15 and TRBJ2-4; D gene unclear. Germline assignment: CDR1 LNHNV and CDR2 YYDKDF (reference sequence). V was shortened by 0 bases and J by 5 bases, with 8 bases between the two germline ends. The CDR3 has 14 amino acids. CDR3 residues: CATSRDFGENIQYF. The CDR3 DNA reads as TGTGCCACCAGCAGAGATTTTGGGGAAAACATTCAGTACTTC.

The gene calls are TRBV11-2 and TRBJ2-5; 11 bases are a match to TRBD2. V lost 4 bases, J lost 7 bases, and 5 bases stayed unmatched. The germline CDR1 and CDR2 sequences are SGHAT and FQNNGV. This CDR3 is built from 14 residues. CDR3 amino acids: CASSSGLAVATQYF. Here the CDR3 DNA reads TGTGCCAGCAGCTCGGGACTAGCGGTAGCGACCCAGTACTTC.

This clonotype has at least ten counts. The chain carries TRBV5-1 and TRBJ2-7, with a tentative D call TRBD1 (6 bases). Germline V gene data show CDR1 as SGHRS and CDR2 as YFSETQ. Between the trimmed V and J ends, which lost 2 bases and 4 bases, there was a span of 13 bases. CDR3 size: 14 residues. The CDR3, as DNA: TGCGCCAGCAGCTTAACGGAGAGGGGGTACGAGCAGTACTTC. This gives the protein CASSLTERGYEQYF.